What follows are 4 T cell receptor beta chains derived from one specimen sequenced in a study of CD8+CD57+ T cells in acquired aplastic anemia. Previously, flow cytometry had revealed CD8+CD57+ cell expansion in the patients chosen for sequencing. According to the study, genomic DNA was the template for TCR beta VDJ and CDR3 profiling. TCRdb passed the reads through MiXCR, listing each CDR3 protein once. Here the sample spans about 260,000 distinct CDR3 sequences, around 82% being singletons. The sequencing sample was made of sorted CD4+, CD8+, or CD8+CD57+ T cells (not recorded which) from PBMCs. All receptors come from a human donor with aplastic anemia.

J is TRBJ2-7 and V is TRBV7-8, with D possibly called TRBD1 or TRBD2 (7 bases each). Trimming took off 0 bases at V and 7 bases at J, with 16 bases between the two ends. Germline V gene data show CDR1 as SGHVS and CDR2 as FQNEAQ. The CDR3 runs to 15 residues. The CDR3 nucleotides read TGTGCCAGCAGCTTAGCGGGAGGGGGCGACACGGAGCAGTACTTC. Amino acids: CASSLAGGGDTEQYF.

The chain carries TRBV9 and TRBJ2-1, with a possible D match to TRBD1 (5 bases). Germline V CDR1 and CDR2: SGDLS, YYNGEE. V lost 4 bases, J lost 10 bases, and 24 bases lay in between. There are 16 residues in the CDR3. The CDR3 loop reads CASSPWSCGANVEQFF. CDR3 nucleotides: TGTGCCAGCAGCCCCTGGAGCTGTGGGGCGAACGTCGAGCAGTTCTTC.

Note on this clonotype: One end of the junction does not line up with germline, which may come from a read error. J is TRBJ1-1 and V is TRBV2; possible D gene TRBD1, 5 bases. Germline V lookup: CDR1 SNHLY, CDR2 FYNNEI. The CDR3 is 16 residues long. For the CDR3, the DNA is TGTGCCAGCGGGGACGCGGCCGTCGTCATGAACACTTTTGCTTCCTTT. It codes for CASGDAAVVMNTFASF.

Concerning this clonotype: At one end, the junction sequence differs from germline, possibly due to a read error. The V and J genes are TRBV7-8 and TRBJ2-6; 10 nucleotides agree with TRBD2. This CDR3 spans 17 amino acids. Germline lookup yields CDR1 SGHVS and CDR2 FQNEAQ. The CDR3 DNA is TGTGCCAGCACCTTAGCGGGAGGCCCCGCTACGCACTACGTCCTGACTTTC. This encodes CASTLAGGPATHYVLTF.